The source of this T cell receptor (beta chain) is a study of blood T cell repertoires in COVID-19. Across the study: Some COVID-19 samples were acute and others convalescent; all came from the United States, Italy and Spain. Sample material is recorded as cDNA or gDNA derived from T cells, B-cell-depleted T cells, or PBMCs.

Original handling: Nucleated cell number was recorded as an estimate derived from reference gene primer amplification. TCRdb's table, derived via immunoSEQ multiplex PCR, lists solely in-frame clones and lacks some. V, J and clone size are those of that table, while D and trimming were read from the DNA. Of around 40,000 clones listed, 80% to 90% are singletons. The J segment lost 2 bases and the V segment lost 6 bases, leaving 6 bases of the junction unmatched. The CDR3 is 14 amino acids. Germline-derived CDR1 and CDR2 are MNHEY and SVGAGI. The sequenced sample was peripheral blood. The receptor was derived from a man aged 25 to 45 with active or convalescent COVID-19. The V gene is TRBV6-5, the J gene TRBJ2-7, with 8 nucleotides matching TRBD1. In nucleotides, the CDR3 is TGTGCCAGCAGATCGGGACAGGCCACCTACGAGCAGTACTTC. Encoded protein: CASRSGQATYEQYF.